This T cell receptor beta chain was sequenced in a study of shared clonotypes between healthy human individuals. Study background: The donors, a couple of women and a few men, were aged 18 to 49.

The run depth of the assay was deep. The protocol was immunoSEQ multiplex PCR, while the TCRdb copy is restricted to in-frame clones and leaves out a portion. This table has 2 million to 2.5 million clones, 85% to 95% appearing once. The germline CDR1 and CDR2 sequences are ENHRY and SYGVKD. This CDR3 has 14 amino acids. The V end lost 8 bases, the J end lost 7 bases, and 17 bases lay between the germline ends. This clone was counted only a few times. This chain links TRBV10-3 with TRBJ1-4; possibly TRBD1 for D (5 bases). This clonotype was sampled from a man between 18 and 35 years old in good health. Some clones in this sample may be carry-over from other donors' samples. The specimen was naive CD4+ T cells from PBMCs. Subset noted: CD45RA+ positively selected. In DNA form, the CDR3 reads TGTGCCATCGGGCGGGAGAGACAGAGTGAAAAACTGTTTTTT. Translation gives CAIGRERQSEKLFF.